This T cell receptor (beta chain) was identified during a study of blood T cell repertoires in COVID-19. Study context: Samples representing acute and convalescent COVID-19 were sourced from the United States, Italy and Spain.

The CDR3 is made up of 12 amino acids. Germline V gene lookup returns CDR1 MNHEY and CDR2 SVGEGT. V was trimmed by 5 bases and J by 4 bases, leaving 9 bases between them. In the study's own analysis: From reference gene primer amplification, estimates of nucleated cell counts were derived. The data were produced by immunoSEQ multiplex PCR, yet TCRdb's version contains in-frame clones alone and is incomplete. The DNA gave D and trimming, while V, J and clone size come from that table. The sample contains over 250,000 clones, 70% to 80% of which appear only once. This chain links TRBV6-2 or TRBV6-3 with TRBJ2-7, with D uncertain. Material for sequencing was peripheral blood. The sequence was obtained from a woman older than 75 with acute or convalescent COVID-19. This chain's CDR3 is CASSHGRYEQYF. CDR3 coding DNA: TGTGCCAGCAGTCATGGTCGGTACGAGCAGTACTTC.